Reported below is one TCR beta chain. No antigen is known for it. The ends were cut back, 4 bases at V and 3 bases at J, with 14 bases in the middle. The V gene's germline CDR1 is SGHAT and CDR2 FQNNGV. This CDR3 is built from 15 residues. Then a second PCR, running about 6 to 12 cycles, was carried out with a sample-barcoded 5' primer and a J-beta primer mix. A single record per CDR3 protein comes from TCRdb applying MiXCR to the 5' RACE reads. The sample includes around 700,000 distinct CDR3 sequences, approximately 25% of them seen just once. The data derive from a study of blood T cells in healthy people across ages. Points from the study as a whole: TCR beta diversity per million T cells fell roughly linearly with age.

These data were also reused for a study on T cells of mothers and their children.

The sequencing input was blood. V and J are TRBV11-2 and TRBJ2-3; a possible D gene is TRBD2 (5 bases). This clonotype was sampled from a boy between 10 and 17 years old in good health. The CDR3 loop reads CASSSSRRLTDTQYF. CDR3 in DNA: TGTGCCAGCAGCTCTTCGCGGAGGTTGACAGATACGCAGTATTTT.